One sample yielded the 31 T cell receptor beta chains listed below, sequenced in a study of shared clonotypes between healthy human individuals. Sequenced by immunoSEQ multiplex PCR; TCRdb stores in-frame clones only, minus some. The sample lists around 2,000,000 clones; roughly 95% were seen once. Sample: naive CD4+ T cells sorted from blood. As for subset: CD45RA+ positively selected. The receptor source for this set is a young man in good health.

CDR3 sequence: CASSQDFGTQETQYF. As DNA, the CDR3 is TGCGCCAGCAGCCAAGACTTCGGGACCCAAGAGACCCAGTACTTC. The V and J genes are TRBV4-3 and TRBJ2-5; D is possibly TRBD1 or TRBD2 (5 bases each). The CDR3 is made up of 15 amino acids. CDR1 and CDR2 (germline): LGHNA, YSLEER. Trimming removed 0 bases at V and 1 base at J, with 9 bases between.

J is TRBJ2-6 and V is TRBV21-1; the table's D call of TRBD1 was not tested on the DNA. TRBV21-1 represents a pseudogene. This CDR3 has 20 residues. In DNA, the CDR3 is TGTGCCACCGAATTTGGGAACCTGACAGGGATCTCCTCTGGGGCCAACGTCCTGACTTTC. Translating it yields CATEFGNLTGISSGANVLTF.

The J gene is TRBJ1-6, the V gene TRBV19; D unclear. V lost 1 base and J lost 5, with 9 bases in between. The CDR3 sequence is 15 residues long. Per germline, CDR1 LNHDA and CDR2 SQIVND (reference sequence). CDR3 sequence: CASSIGRSNNSPLHF. CDR3 coding DNA: TGTGCCAGTAGTATAGGGCGGTCAAATAATTCACCCCTCCACTTT.

This sequence joins TRBV6-5 and TRBJ1-2, with a tentative D call TRBD1 (5 bases). Deletions cut 6 bases from V and 8 bases from J, with 16 bases between. Germline CDR1 and CDR2: MNHEY and SVGAGI. The CDR3 loop spans 13 amino acids. This CDR3 is CASSPGLSRGYTF. The CDR3 bases are TGTGCCAGCAGCCCAGGGTTGTCCAGGGGCTACACCTTC.

V gene TRBV7-2 combines with J gene TRBJ2-3, with 11 bases identical to TRBD2. The V and J ends lost 5 bases and 8 bases, in that order; junction bases with no gene match: 6. There are 14 residues in the CDR3. Germline V gene data show CDR1 as SGHTA and CDR2 as FQGNSA. CDR3 loop: CASSSGLAGLTQYF. The CDR3 region has the DNA TGTGCCAGCAGCAGCGGACTAGCGGGTCTTACGCAGTATTTT.

The V call is TRBV7-8, the J call TRBJ1-2, with unresolved D. With 5 bases removed from V and 0 bases from J, the gap between germline ends came to 10 bases. This CDR3 has 14 amino acids. Germline assignment: CDR1 SGHVS and CDR2 FQNEAQ. CDR3 amino acids: CASSLGGANYGYTF. The CDR3 coding sequence is TGTGCCAGCAGCCTCGGCGGAGCTAACTATGGCTACACCTTC.

The V call is TRBV10-2, the J call TRBJ2-3; TRBD1 aligns across 7 bases. Germline trimming cut 11 bases from V and 0 bases from J; bases unmatched to any gene: 5. Germline values: CDR1 WSHSY, CDR2 SAAADI. This CDR3 is built from 13 residues. The CDR3 reads CAVVQGSTDTQYF. The CDR3 nucleotides are TGCGCCGTCGTACAGGGGAGCACAGATACGCAGTATTTT.

The chain has TRBV2 and TRBJ1-4; D might be TRBD1 (5 bases). The CDR3 is 13 residues long. The germline V gene has CDR1 SNHLY and CDR2 FYNNEI. V was shortened by 6 bases and J by 8 bases, with 13 bases between the two germline ends. The CDR3 reads CASRGVGEEKLFF. CDR3 nucleotides: TGTGCCAGCAGGGGGGTCGGGGAGGAAAAACTGTTTTTT.

The chain recombines TRBV30 with TRBJ1-5, with D possibly being TRBD1 (5 bases). The CDR3 runs to 16 residues. The V gene's germline CDR1 is GTSNPN and CDR2 SVGIG (reference sequence). V was pared by 5 bases and J by 1 base, with 18 bases between. The CDR3 is CAWCPQGQRSNQPQHF. The DNA for the CDR3 is TGTGCCTGGTGTCCCCAGGGTCAGCGAAGCAATCAGCCCCAGCATTTT.

The chain has TRBV11-2 and TRBJ1-4; D unclear. Germline V CDR1 and CDR2: SGHAT, FQNNGV. Between the trimmed V and J ends, which lost 5 bases and 13 bases, there was a span of 17 bases. The length of the CDR3 is 13 residues. The CDR3, as DNA: TGTGCCAGCAGCCCCGGGGAGGGCCTGGGACTGTTTTTT. Its protein is CASSPGEGLGLFF.

The chain recombines TRBV7-9 with TRBJ2-7, with D possibly TRBD1 on 5 matching bases. Germline V lookup: CDR1 SEHNR, CDR2 FQNEAQ (reference sequence). The CDR3 totals 14 residues. V was cut by 3 bases and J by 3 bases, with 12 bases left in between. The CDR3 spells CASSFTGTGYEQYF. CDR3 sequence (DNA): TGTGCCAGCAGCTTTACAGGCACGGGCTACGAGCAGTACTTC.

The V and J genes are TRBV6-1 and TRBJ2-1; maybe TRBD2 (6 bases). V lost 7 bases to trimming and J lost 2 bases, with 15 bases between them. The germline V gene encodes CDR1 MNHNS and CDR2 SASEGT. This CDR3 is 15 amino acids long. The CDR3: CASKISGPPYNEQFF. The CDR3 DNA sequence: TGTGCCAGCAAGATTAGCGGCCCACCCTACAATGAGCAGTTCTTC.

As for this clone: This CDR3 is also generated by other DNA sequences in the sample. V usage is TRBV9 and J usage is TRBJ2-5; 7 bases are a match to TRBD1. Unmatched junction bases numbered 3, after V lost 0 bases and J lost 4 bases. The CDR3 length is 14 residues. The germline gives CDR1 SGDLS, CDR2 YYNGEE. The CDR3 spells CASSVGAGGETQYF. The CDR3 region has the DNA TGTGCCAGCAGCGTAGGGGCAGGGGGAGAGACCCAGTACTTC. Based on the CDR3 plus reference TRBV9 and TRBJ2-5, the full variable domain is DSGVTQTPKHLITATGQRVTLRCSPRSGDLSVYWYQQSLDQGLQFLIQYYNGEERAKGNILERFSAQQFPDLHSELNLSSLELGDSALYFCASSVGAGGETQYFGPGTRLLVL.

The J gene is TRBJ1-6, the V gene TRBV7-2, with D possibly being TRBD1 (5 bases). The germline V gene has CDR1 SGHTA and CDR2 FQGNSA. With 3 bases removed from V and 2 bases from J, the gap between germline ends came to 11 bases. This CDR3 contains 16 residues. CDR3 coding DNA: TGTGCCAGCAGCTTGGGGGGGACGACCTATAATTCACCCCTCCACTTT. Amino acids: CASSLGGTTYNSPLHF.

The rearrangement links TRBV10-3 to TRBJ2-3; TRBD1 might be the D (6 bases). The CDR3 is 13 residues long. CDR1 is ENHRY, CDR2 SYGVKD, per germline. Deletions cut 7 bases from V and 5 bases from J, with 13 bases between. CDR3 amino acids: CAITQKDRDTQYF. CDR3 DNA: TGTGCCATCACCCAAAAGGACAGAGATACGCAGTATTTT.

This rearrangement joins TRBV28 to TRBJ1-2; 9 bases are a match to TRBD1. This CDR3 has 14 residues. After removal of 3 bases from V and 3 bases from J, the junction contained 2 bases not matched to a gene. CDR1 and CDR2 from the germline V gene are MDHEN and SYDVKM. CDR3 nucleotides: TGTGCCAGCAGTTTTACAGGGGGCCACTATGGCTACACCTTC. Translated, it gives CASSFTGGHYGYTF.

On this clone itself: In the same sample, other DNA sequences code for this CDR3. The rearrangement joins TRBV5-1 to TRBJ2-7; TRBD1 matches 8 bases. Per the germline V gene, CDR1 is SGHRS and CDR2 is YFSETQ. This CDR3 is 14 amino acids long. Trimming took 3 bases from V and 5 from J; bases not matched to a gene: 7. The CDR3 region is CASSSGQGWDEQYF. The CDR3 coding sequence is TGCGCCAGCAGCTCCGGACAGGGATGGGACGAGCAGTACTTC.

This chain connects TRBV9 to TRBJ2-1, with 13 bases that match TRBD2. The CDR3 loop spans 17 amino acids. CDR1 and CDR2 (germline): SGDLS, YYNGEE. Losses at the gene ends were 0 bases for V and 8 bases for J; bases not matched to a gene: 8. The CDR3 reads CASSVEYGTSGIYEQFF. CDR3 DNA: TGTGCCAGCAGCGTAGAATACGGGACTAGCGGGATTTATGAGCAGTTCTTC.

The CDR3 DNA reads TGTGCCAGCAGCTTCCGAGCGACAAGGGGGGCTTCACCCCTCCACTTT. Its protein product is CASSFRATRGASPLHF. The chain links TRBV5-6 to TRBJ1-6, with a tentative D call TRBD1 (6 bases). The CDR3 totals 16 residues. Trimming took 2 bases from V and 9 from J, leaving 18 bases between them. Germline CDR1 is SGHDT and CDR2 is YYEEEE.

The chain carries TRBV28 and TRBJ1-4; 8 bases are shared with TRBD1. The germline CDR1 and CDR2 sequences are MDHEN and SYDVKM. J gave up 8 bases and V 5 bases, and 10 bases lay outside the gene matches. The length of the CDR3 is 15 residues. This CDR3 reads CASSPQGALEEKLFF. The CDR3 nucleotides are TGTGCCAGCAGTCCCCAGGGGGCATTAGAGGAAAAACTGTTTTTT. The entire variable domain, with the rest obtained from reference TRBV28 and TRBJ1-4, is as follows: DVKVTQSSRYLVKRTGEKVFLECVQDMDHENMFWYRQDPGLGLRLIYFSYDVKMKEKGDIPEGYSVSREKKERFSLILESASTNQTSMYLCASSPQGALEEKLFFGSGTQLSVL.

Comments on this clone: At the DNA level, this CDR3 is encoded by other sequences in the same sample as well. This chain links TRBV4-3 with TRBJ2-7; no clear D gene. This CDR3 has 14 amino acids. Germline V CDR1 and CDR2: LGHNA, YSLEER. V was cut by 1 base and J by 0 bases, with 7 bases left in between. CDR3 protein: CASSQGGSSYEQYF. DNA of the CDR3: TGCGCCAGCAGCCAAGGGGGTAGCTCCTACGAGCAGTACTTC.

The V and J genes are TRBV19 and TRBJ2-1, with D unresolved. The CDR3 has 14 amino acids. Deletions cut 6 bases from V and 3 bases from J, with 12 bases between. Germline V gives CDR1 LNHDA, CDR2 SQIVND (reference sequence). The CDR3 sequence: CASRKVGGYNEQFF. The CDR3 DNA reads TGTGCCAGTAGGAAAGTTGGTGGCTACAATGAGCAGTTCTTC.

The rearrangement uses TRBV6-5 and TRBJ1-2; D call uncertain. CDR1 and CDR2 (germline): MNHEY, SVGAGI. Trimming left V 2 bases short and J 5 bases short, with 12 bases between. The CDR3 spans 14 residues. Here the CDR3 DNA reads TGTGCCAGCAGTTACGGTGTCAGCGATTATGGCTACACCTTC. Translated: CASSYGVSDYGYTF.

This clone was detected only a few times. The rearrangement joins TRBV7-8 to TRBJ2-5; the D is unclear. In germline, CDR1 is SGHVS, CDR2 FQNEAQ. The CDR3 loop spans 10 amino acids. V lost 1 base, J lost 6 bases, and 0 bases lay in between. CDR3 loop: CASSLETQYF. As DNA, the CDR3 is TGTGCCAGCAGCTTAGAGACCCAGTACTTC.

V is TRBV7-2 and J is TRBJ2-2; TRBD2 matches at 9 bases. Germline CDR1 is SGHTA and CDR2 is FQGNSA. V shed 5 bases, J shed 7 bases, and the junction held 17 bases outside the gene matches. The CDR3 extends over 18 amino acids. The CDR3 DNA sequence: TGTGCCAGCAGCCCAGGCCCGGTAGCGGGGGCCTTCGGCGGGGAGCTGTTTTTT. Protein product: CASSPGPVAGAFGGELFF.

The chain recombines TRBV10-3 with TRBJ2-2; D not resolved. CDR1 is ENHRY, CDR2 SYGVKD, per germline. This CDR3 has 15 residues. Trimming stripped 0 bases from V and 3 bases from J, with 8 bases between. In nucleotides, the CDR3 is TGTGCCATCAGTGAGTCGATTACCTACACCGGGGAGCTGTTTTTT. This codes for CAISESITYTGELFF.

The chain joins TRBV7-2 to TRBJ2-7; 9 bases fit TRBD1. The trim removed 5 bases at V and 6 bases at J, leaving 11 bases unmatched. CDR1 is SGHTA, CDR2 FQGNSA, per germline. The CDR3 is 15 amino acids. The CDR3 DNA reads TGTGCCAGCAGCCCCGCTCGGGACAGGGCGTCCGAGCAGTACTTC. Residues: CASSPARDRASEQYF.

This chain links TRBV30 with TRBJ2-4, with 8 nucleotides matching TRBD2. V shed 4 bases and J 8 bases; nucleotides not matched to a gene: 7. Germline V gives CDR1 GTSNPN, CDR2 SVGIG (reference sequence). This CDR3 contains 13 residues. CDR3 in amino acids: CAWTSGSFDIQYF. CDR3 in DNA: TGTGCCTGGACCAGCGGGAGTTTCGACATTCAGTACTTC.

CDR3 protein: CAIRFSGSSYNEQFF. CDR3 nucleotide sequence: TGTGCCATCAGGTTTAGCGGGTCCTCCTACAATGAGCAGTTCTTC. V and J are TRBV10-3 and TRBJ2-1, with 7 bases matching TRBD2. Germline V gene data show CDR1 as ENHRY and CDR2 as SYGVKD. The trim removed 6 bases at V and 0 bases at J, leaving 5 bases unmatched. This CDR3 is built from 15 residues.

Comments on this clone: In the same sample, other DNA sequences code for this CDR3. This chain joins TRBV2 and TRBJ1-5, with a possible D match to TRBD1 (5 bases). CDR1 is SNHLY and CDR2 is FYNNEI in the germline V gene. V dropped 4 bases and J dropped 2 bases, with 9 bases sitting between them. The CDR3 extends over 14 amino acids. The CDR3 is CASSGRGGNQPQHF. The CDR3, as DNA: TGTGCCAGCAGTGGTCGGGGCGGCAATCAGCCCCAGCATTTT.

This chain connects TRBV7-9 to TRBJ2-3, with D possibly matching TRBD2 (6 bases). V dropped 2 bases and J dropped 1 base, with 19 bases sitting between them. The CDR3 sequence is 18 residues long. CDR1 and CDR2 (germline): SEHNR, FQNEAQ (reference sequence). CDR3 amino acids: CASSLSVEGKSRTDTQYF. The CDR3 DNA reads TGTGCCAGCAGCTTAAGTGTGGAGGGAAAGAGCCGCACAGATACGCAGTATTTT. Looking up the rest from reference TRBV7-9 and TRBJ2-3 gives the full variable domain: DTGVSQNPRHKITKRGQNVTFRCDPISEHNRLYWYRQTLGQGPEFLTYFQNEAQLEKSRLLSDRFSAERPKGSFSTLEIQRTEQGDSAMYLCASSLSVEGKSRTDTQYFGPGTRLTVL.